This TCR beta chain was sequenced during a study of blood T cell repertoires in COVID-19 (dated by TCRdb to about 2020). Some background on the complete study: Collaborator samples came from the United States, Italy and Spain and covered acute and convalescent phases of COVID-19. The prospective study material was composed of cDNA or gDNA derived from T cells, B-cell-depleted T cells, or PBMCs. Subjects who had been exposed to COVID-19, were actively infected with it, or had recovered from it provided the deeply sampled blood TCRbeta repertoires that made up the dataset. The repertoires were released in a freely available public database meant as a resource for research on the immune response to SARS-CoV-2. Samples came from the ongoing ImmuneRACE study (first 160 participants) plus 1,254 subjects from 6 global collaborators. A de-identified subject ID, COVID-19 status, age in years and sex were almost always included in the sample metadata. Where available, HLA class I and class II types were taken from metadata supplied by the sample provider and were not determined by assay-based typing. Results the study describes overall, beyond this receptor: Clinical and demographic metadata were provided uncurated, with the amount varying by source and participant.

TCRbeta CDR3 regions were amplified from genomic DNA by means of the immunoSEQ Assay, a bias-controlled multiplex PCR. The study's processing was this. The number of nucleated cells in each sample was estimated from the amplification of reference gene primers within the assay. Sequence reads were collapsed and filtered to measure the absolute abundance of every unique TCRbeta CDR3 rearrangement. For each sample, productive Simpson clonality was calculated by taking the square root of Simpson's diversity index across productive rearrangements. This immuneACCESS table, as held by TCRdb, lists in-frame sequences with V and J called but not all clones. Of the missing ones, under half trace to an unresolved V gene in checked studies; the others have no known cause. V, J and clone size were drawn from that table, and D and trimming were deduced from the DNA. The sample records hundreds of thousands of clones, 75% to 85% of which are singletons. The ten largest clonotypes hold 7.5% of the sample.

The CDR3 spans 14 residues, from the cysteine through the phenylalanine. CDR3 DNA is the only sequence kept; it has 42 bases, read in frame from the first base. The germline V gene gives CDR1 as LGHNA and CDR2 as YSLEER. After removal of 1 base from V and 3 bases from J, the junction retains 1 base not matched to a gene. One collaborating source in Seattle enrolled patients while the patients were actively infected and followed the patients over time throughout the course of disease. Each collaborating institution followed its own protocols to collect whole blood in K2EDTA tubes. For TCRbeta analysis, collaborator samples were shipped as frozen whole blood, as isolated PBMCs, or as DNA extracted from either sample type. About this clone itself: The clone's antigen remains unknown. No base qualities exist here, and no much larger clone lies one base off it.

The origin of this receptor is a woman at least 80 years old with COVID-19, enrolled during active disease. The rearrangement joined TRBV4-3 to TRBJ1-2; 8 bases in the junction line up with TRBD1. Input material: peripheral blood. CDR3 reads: CASSQGQGHYGYTF. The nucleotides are TGCGCCAGCAGCCAAGGACAGGGGCACTATGGCTACACCTTC.